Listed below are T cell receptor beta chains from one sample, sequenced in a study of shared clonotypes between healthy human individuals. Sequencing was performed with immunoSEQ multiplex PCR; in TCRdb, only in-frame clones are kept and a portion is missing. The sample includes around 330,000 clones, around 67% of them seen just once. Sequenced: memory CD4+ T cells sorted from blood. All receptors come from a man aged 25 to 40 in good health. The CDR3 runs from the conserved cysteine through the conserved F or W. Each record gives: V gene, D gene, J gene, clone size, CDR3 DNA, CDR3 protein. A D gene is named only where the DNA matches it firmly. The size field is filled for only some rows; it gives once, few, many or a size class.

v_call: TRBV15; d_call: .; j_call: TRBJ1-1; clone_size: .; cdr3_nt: TGTGCCACCAGCAGAGGAGGATCAATGAACACTGAAGCTTTCTTT; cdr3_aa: CATSRGGSMNTEAFF
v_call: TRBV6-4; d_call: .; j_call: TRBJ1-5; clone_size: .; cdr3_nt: TGTGCCAGCAGTGCCGGGAAACAAAGGGGTCAGCCCCAGCATTTT; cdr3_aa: CASSAGKQRGQPQHF
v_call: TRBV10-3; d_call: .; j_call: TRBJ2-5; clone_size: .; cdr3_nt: TGTGCCATCAGTGAGCTTTTAGAGACCCAGTACTTC; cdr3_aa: CAISELLETQYF
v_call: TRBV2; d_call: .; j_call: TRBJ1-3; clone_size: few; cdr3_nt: TGTGCCAGCGGCACAGGGACCATATATTTT; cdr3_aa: CASGTGTIYF
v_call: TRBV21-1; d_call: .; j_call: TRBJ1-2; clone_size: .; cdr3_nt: TGTGCCAGCACCCTAAAGACAGGGTATCACTATGGCTACACCTTC; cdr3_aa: CASTLKTGYHYGYTF
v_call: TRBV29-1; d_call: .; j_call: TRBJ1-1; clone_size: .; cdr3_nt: TGCAGCGTTGATGAAAGGGACACTGAAGCTTTCTTT; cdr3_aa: CSVDERDTEAFF
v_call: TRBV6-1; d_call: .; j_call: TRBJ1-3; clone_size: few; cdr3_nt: TGTGCCAGCAGTGACCCGACTACAGGGCTAGGAGGAAACACCATATATTTT; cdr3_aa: CASSDPTTGLGGNTIYF
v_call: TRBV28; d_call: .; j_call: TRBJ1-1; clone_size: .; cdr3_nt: TGTGCCAGCAGCCTCTTGAACACTGAAGCTTTCTTT; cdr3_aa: CASSLLNTEAFF
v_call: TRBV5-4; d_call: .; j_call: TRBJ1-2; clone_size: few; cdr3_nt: TGTGCCAGCAGCCACTCGGGGACCGGGACCCTCTATGGCTACACCTTC; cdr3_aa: CASSHSGTGTLYGYTF
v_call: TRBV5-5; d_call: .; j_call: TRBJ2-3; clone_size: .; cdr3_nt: TGTGCCAGCAGCACCTCAAGCACAGATACGCAGTATTTT; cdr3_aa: CASSTSSTDTQYF
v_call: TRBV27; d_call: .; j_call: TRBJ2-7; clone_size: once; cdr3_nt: TGTGCCAGCAGTTTACAGGGGGGCCCCTTACTCGAGCAGTACTTC; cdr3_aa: CASSLQGGPLLEQYF
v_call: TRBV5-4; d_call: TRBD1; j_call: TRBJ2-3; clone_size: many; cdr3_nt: TGTGCCAGCAGCTCGACAGGGAAAATGGCAGATACGCAGTATTTT; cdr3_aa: CASSSTGKMADTQYF
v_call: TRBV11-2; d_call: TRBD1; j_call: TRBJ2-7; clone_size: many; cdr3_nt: TGTGCCAGCAGCAATTACAGGGGCGCCTACGAGCAGTACTTC; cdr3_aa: CASSNYRGAYEQYF
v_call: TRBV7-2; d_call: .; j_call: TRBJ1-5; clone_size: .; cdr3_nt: TGTGCCAGCAGCTTAGAGGCAGGGGAAAAGCCCCAGCATTTT; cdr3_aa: CASSLEAGEKPQHF
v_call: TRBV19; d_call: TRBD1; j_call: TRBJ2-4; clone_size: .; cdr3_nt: TGTGCCAGTAGTCTAGGGACAGGAGAAAACATTCAGTACTTC; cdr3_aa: CASSLGTGENIQYF
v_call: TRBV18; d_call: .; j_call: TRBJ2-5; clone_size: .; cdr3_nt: TGTGCCAGCTCACAGGAGGCCCACCAAGAGACCCAGTACTTC; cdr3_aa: CASSQEAHQETQYF
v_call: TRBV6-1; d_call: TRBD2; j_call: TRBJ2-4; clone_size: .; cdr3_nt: TGTGCCAGCAGTGAAGCCATTACTAGCGGGAGATCGTCATTTATTCAGTACTTC; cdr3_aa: CASSEAITSGRSSFIQYF
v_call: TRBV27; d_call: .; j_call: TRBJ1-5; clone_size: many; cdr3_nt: TGTGCCAGCAGTTTTGACGGACGGCCCAATCAGCCCCAGCATTTT; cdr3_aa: CASSFDGRPNQPQHF
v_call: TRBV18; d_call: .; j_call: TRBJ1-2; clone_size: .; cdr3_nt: TGTGCCAGCTCTTCTGGCAGGGGCTATGGCTACACCTTC; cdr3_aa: CASSSGRGYGYTF
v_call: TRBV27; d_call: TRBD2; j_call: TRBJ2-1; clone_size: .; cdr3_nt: TGTGCCAGCACTCTACTTGGACTAGCGGGCACCTACAATGAGCAGTTCTTC; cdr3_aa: CASTLLGLAGTYNEQFF
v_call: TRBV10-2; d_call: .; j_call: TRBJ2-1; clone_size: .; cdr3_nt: TGCGCCAGCAGCCTCACGCCAAGCTCCTACAATGAGCAGTTCTTC; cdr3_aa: CASSLTPSSYNEQFF
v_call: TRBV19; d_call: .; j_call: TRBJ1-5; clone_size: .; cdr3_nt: TGTGCCAGTCTGAACACAGGGATAGGCCAGCCCCAGCATTTT; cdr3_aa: CASLNTGIGQPQHF
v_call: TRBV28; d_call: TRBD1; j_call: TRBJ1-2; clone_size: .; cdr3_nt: TGTGCCAGCAGTTCCGAGGACAGGGGGCTAGTGAATGGCTACACCTTC; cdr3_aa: CASSSEDRGLVNGYTF
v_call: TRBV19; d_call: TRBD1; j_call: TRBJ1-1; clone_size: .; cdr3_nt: TGTGCCAGTAGTGTGACAGGGGTGGTTACTGAAGCTTTCTTT; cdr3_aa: CASSVTGVVTEAFF
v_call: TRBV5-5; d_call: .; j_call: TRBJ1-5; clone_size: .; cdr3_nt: TGTGCCAGCAGCTTGTCGCCACTTAGCAATCAGCCCCAGCATTTT; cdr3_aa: CASSLSPLSNQPQHF
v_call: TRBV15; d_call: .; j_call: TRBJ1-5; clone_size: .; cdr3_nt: TGTGCCACCGCAATCGGCCCTACCCTATCCAGCAATCAGCCCCAGCATTTT; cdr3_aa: CATAIGPTLSSNQPQHF
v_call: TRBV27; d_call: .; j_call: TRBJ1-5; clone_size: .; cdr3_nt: TGTGCCAGCAGTTTAATTGCCCCAGGGGAGGGGCAGCCCCAGCATTTT; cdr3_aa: CASSLIAPGEGQPQHF
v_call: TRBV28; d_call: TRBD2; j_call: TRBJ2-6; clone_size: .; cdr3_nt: TGTGCCAGCAGTTTCTGGCTAGCGGGGTCCGGGGCCAACGTCCTGACTTTC; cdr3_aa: CASSFWLAGSGANVLTF
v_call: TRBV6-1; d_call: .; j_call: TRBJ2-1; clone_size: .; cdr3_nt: TGTGCCAGCAACGGGGCCGCCTACAATGAGCAGTTCTTC; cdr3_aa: CASNGAAYNEQFF
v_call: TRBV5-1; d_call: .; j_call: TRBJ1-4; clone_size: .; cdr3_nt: TGCGCCAGCAGCTTGGCCATCATGCCAGGGCGGAATGAAAAACTGTTTTTT; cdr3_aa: CASSLAIMPGRNEKLFF
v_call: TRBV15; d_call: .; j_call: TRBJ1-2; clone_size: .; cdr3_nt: TGTGCCACCAGCAGAGATCATAAGTTTACCGGTGGCTACACCTTC; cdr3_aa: CATSRDHKFTGGYTF
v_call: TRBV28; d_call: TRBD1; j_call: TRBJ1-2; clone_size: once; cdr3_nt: TGTGCCAGCAGCCGTTTGGAGACAGGGTATGGCTACACCTTC; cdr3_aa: CASSRLETGYGYTF
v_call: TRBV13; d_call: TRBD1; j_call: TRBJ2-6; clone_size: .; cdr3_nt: TGTGCCAGCAGCCCAAAACAGGGGGCGCGCGGGGCCAACGTCCTGACTTTC; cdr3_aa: CASSPKQGARGANVLTF
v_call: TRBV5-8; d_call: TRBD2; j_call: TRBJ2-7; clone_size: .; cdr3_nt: TGTGCCAGCAGCTTCCGCTTAGCGGGAGCTACCTACGAGCAGTACTTC; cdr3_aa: CASSFRLAGATYEQYF
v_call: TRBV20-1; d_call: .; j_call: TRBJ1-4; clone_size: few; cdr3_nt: TGCAGTGCTAGGAATGGTGAAAAACTGTTTTTT; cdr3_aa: CSARNGEKLFF
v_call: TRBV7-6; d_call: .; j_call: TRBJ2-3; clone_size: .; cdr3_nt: TGTGCCAGCAGCCCGGCCGGGACAACAAGCACAGATACGCAGTATTTT; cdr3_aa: CASSPAGTTSTDTQYF
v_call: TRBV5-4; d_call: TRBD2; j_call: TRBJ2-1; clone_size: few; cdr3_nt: TGTGCCAGCAGGAGTGGGACTAGCGGATACAATGAGCAGTTCTTC; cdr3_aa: CASRSGTSGYNEQFF
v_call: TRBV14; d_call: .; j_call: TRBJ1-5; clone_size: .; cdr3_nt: TGTGCCAGCAGCCAAGGTATCGAACAGCCCCAGCATTTT; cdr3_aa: CASSQGIEQPQHF
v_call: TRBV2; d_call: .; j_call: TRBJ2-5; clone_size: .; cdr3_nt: TGTGCCAGCTCCGGGGGGCAAGCAGAGACCCAGTACTTC; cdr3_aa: CASSGGQAETQYF
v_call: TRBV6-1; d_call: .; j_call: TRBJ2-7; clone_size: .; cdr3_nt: TGTGCCAGCAGTGCAGGACCAATCTCCTACGAGCAGTACTTC; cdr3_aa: CASSAGPISYEQYF
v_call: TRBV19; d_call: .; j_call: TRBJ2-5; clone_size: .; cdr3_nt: TGTGCCAGTAGTATACTCTCGGGACAAGAGACCCAGTACTTC; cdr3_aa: CASSILSGQETQYF
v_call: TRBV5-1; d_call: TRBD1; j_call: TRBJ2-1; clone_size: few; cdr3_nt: TGCGCCAGTAGTGAACAGGGGGCGATCAACAATGAGCAGTTCTTC; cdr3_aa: CASSEQGAINNEQFF
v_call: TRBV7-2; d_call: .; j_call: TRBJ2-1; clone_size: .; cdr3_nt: TGTGCCAGCAGCCCGATCTCCTACAATGAGCAGTTCTTC; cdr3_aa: CASSPISYNEQFF
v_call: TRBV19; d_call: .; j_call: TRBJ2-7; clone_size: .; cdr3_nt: TGTGCCAGTAGTGCGATCGACACTACCTACGAGCAGTACTTC; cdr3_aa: CASSAIDTTYEQYF
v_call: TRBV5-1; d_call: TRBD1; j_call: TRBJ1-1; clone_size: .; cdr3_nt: TGCGCCAGCAGCTTGAAAGGGGGCGCGGGCACTGAAGCTTTCTTT; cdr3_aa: CASSLKGGAGTEAFF
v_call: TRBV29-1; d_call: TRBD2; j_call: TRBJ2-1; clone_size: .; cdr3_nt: TGCAGCGTTGAACTGCCGGGAGGCTCCTACAATGAGCAGTTCTTC; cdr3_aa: CSVELPGGSYNEQFF
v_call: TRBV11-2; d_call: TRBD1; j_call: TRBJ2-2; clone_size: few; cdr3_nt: TGTGCCAGCAGCTTACTGCAGGGACAGTACACCGGGGAGCTGTTTTTT; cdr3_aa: CASSLLQGQYTGELFF
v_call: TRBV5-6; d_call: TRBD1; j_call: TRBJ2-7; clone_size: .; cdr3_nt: TGTGCCAGCACCTTGTTTACAGGGGGCAACGAGCAGTACTTC; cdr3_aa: CASTLFTGGNEQYF
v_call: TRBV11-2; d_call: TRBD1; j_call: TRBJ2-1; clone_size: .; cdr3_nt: TGTGCCAGCAGCTCTCTTAGGGGCGGGACAGGGATGTACAATGAGCAGTTCTTC; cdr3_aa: CASSSLRGGTGMYNEQFF
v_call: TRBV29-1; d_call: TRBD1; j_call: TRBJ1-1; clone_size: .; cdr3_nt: TGCAGCGTGGGACAGGGAGTCTTCGCTGAAGCTTTCTTT; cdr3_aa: CSVGQGVFAEAFF
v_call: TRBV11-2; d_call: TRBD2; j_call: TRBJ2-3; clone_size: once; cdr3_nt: TGTGCCAGCAGGACTAGCGGGAGGATGGATACGCAGTATTTT; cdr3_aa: CASRTSGRMDTQYF
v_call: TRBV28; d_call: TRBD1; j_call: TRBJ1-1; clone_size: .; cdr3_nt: TGTGCCAGCAGTCCGGGGACAGGGTCCACTGAAGCTTTCTTT; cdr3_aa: CASSPGTGSTEAFF
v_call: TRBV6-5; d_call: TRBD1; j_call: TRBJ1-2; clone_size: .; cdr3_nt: TGTGCCGCTACCAGGGGGCCTGAGTATGGCTACACCTTC; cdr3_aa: CAATRGPEYGYTF